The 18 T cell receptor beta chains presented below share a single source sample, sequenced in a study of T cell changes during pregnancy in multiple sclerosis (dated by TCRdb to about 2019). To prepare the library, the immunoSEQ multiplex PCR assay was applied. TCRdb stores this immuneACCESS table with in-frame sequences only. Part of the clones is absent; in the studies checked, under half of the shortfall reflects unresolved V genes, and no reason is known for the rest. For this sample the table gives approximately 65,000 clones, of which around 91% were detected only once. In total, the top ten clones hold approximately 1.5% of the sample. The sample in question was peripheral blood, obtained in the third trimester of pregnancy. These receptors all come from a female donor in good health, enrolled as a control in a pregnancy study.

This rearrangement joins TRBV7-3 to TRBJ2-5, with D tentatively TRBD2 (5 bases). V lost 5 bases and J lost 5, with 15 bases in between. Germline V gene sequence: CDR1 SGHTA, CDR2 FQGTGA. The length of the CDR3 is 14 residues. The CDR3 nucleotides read TGTGCCAGCAGCCCGACGGCGGGTTGGGAGACCCAGTACTTC. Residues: CASSPTAGWETQYF.

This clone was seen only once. In DNA, the CDR3 is TGTGCCAGCAGCTTCTGGGGGGGCGAAAAACTGTTTTTT. Its protein is CASSFWGGEKLFF. This sequence joins TRBV7-9 and TRBJ1-4; perhaps TRBD1 as D (6 bases). The CDR3 covers 13 residues. V lost 3 bases, J lost 8 bases, and 10 bases lay in between. Per the germline V gene, CDR1 is SEHNR and CDR2 is FQNEAQ (reference sequence).

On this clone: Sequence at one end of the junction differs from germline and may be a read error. This CDR3 is CASSQGLAAGVF. In DNA form, the CDR3 reads TGTGCCAGCAGCCAGGGACTAGCGGCAGGGGTCTTC. The V call is TRBV7-9, the J call TRBJ2-1, with 11 bases aligning to TRBD2. There are 12 residues in the CDR3. Germline CDR1 is SEHNR and CDR2 is FQNEAQ (reference sequence).

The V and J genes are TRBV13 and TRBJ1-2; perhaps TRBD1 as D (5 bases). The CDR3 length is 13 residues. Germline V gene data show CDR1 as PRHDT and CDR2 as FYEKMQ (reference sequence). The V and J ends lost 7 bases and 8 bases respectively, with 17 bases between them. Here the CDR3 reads CASTWGPERGYTF. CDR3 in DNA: TGTGCCAGCACTTGGGGCCCAGAGAGGGGCTACACCTTC.

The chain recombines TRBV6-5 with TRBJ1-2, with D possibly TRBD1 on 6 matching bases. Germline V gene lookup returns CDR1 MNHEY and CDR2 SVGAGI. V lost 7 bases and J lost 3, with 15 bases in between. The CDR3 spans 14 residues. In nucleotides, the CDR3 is TGTGCCAGCACCCCCGGGGGGCGCGACTATGGCTACACCTTC. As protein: CASTPGGRDYGYTF.

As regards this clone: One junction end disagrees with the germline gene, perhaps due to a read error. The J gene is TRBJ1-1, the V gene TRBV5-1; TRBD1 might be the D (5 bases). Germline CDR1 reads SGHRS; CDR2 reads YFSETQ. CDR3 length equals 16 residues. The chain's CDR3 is CASTLQGNIGNTEAFF. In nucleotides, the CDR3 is TGCGCCAGCACCTTGCAGGGCAATATTGGGAACACTGAAGCTTTCTTT.

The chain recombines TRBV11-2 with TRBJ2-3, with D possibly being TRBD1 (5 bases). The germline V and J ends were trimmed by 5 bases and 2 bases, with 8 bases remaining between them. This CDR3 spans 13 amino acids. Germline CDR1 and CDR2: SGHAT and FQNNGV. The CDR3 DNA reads TGTGCCAGCAGCCGACAGATCACAGATACGCAGTATTTT. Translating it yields CASSRQITDTQYF.

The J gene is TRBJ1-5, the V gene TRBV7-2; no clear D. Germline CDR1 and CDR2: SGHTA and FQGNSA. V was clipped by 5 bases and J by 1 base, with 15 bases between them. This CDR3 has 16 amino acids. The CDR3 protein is CASSPPEWASNQPQHF. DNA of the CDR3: TGTGCCAGCAGCCCCCCTGAGTGGGCCAGCAATCAGCCCCAGCATTTT.

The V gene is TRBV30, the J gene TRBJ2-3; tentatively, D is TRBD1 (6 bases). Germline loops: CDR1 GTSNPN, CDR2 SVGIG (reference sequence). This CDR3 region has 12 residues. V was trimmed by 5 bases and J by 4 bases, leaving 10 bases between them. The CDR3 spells CAWGKGADTQYF. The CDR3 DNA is TGTGCCTGGGGCAAGGGGGCAGATACGCAGTATTTT.

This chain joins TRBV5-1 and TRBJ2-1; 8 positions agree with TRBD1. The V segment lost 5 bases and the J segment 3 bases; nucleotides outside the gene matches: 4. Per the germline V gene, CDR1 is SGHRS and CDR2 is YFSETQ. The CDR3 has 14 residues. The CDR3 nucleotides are TGCGCCAGCAGTTTTGGACAGGGCTACAATGAGCAGTTCTTC. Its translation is CASSFGQGYNEQFF.

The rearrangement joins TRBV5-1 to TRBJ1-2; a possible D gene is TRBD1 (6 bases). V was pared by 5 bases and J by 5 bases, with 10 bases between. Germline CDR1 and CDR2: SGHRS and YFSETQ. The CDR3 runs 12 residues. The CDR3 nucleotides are TGCGCCAGCAGTTTCGGACAGTATGGCTACACCTTC. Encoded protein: CASSFGQYGYTF.

Written as DNA, the CDR3 is TGTGCCAGCAGCTTAGGCGCGAACACCGGGGAGCTGTTTTTT. This sequence encodes CASSLGANTGELFF. The chain has TRBV13 and TRBJ2-2; D not certain. Germline CDR1 and CDR2: PRHDT and FYEKMQ (reference sequence). V was clipped by 0 bases and J by 0 bases, with 2 bases between them. CDR3 length: 14 residues.

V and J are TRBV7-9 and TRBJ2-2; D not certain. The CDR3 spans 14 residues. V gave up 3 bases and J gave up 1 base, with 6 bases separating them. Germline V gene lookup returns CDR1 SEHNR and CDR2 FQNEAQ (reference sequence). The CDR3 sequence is CASSLFRNTGELFF. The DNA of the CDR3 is TGTGCCAGCAGCTTGTTCAGGAACACCGGGGAGCTGTTTTTT. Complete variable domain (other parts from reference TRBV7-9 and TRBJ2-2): DTGVSQNPRHKITKRGQNVTFRCDPISEHNRLYWYRQTLGQGPEFLTYFQNEAQLEKSRLLSDRFSAERPKGSFSTLEIQRTEQGDSAMYLCASSLFRNTGELFFGEGSRLTVL.

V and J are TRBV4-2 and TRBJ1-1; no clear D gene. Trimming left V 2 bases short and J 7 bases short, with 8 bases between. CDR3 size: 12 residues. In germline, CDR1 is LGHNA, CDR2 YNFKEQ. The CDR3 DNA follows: TGTGCCAGCAGCCAAACCTCTAGTGAAGCTTTCTTT. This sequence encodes CASSQTSSEAFF.

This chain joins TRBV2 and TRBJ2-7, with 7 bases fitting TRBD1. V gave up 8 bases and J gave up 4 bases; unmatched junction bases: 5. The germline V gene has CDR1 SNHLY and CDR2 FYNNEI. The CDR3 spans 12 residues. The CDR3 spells CASVRGQYEQYF. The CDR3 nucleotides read TGTGCCAGCGTTAGGGGGCAATACGAGCAGTACTTC.

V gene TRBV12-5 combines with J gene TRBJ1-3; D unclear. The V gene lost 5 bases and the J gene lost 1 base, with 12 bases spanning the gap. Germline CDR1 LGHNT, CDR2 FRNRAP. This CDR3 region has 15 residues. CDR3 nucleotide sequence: TGTGCTAGTGGTACGGCTGAGGGTTCTGGAAACACCATATATTTT. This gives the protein CASGTAEGSGNTIYF.

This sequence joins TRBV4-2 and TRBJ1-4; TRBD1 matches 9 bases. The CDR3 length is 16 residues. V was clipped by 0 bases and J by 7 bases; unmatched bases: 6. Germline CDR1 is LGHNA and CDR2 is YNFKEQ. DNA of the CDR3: TGTGCCAGCAGCCAAGAGGGACAGGGTGTTGGTGAAAAACTGTTTTTT. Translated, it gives CASSQEGQGVGEKLFF.

CDR3 coding DNA: TGTGCCACCAGCAGAGAACGGACAGGGGGCTGGGAGGAGCAGTACTTC. It specifies CATSRERTGGWEEQYF. The chain has TRBV15 and TRBJ2-7; 11 bases agree with TRBD1. The V gene's germline CDR1 is LNHNV and CDR2 YYDKDF (reference sequence). With V trimmed by 0 bases and J by 7 bases, 8 bases remained unmatched. The CDR3 sequence is 16 residues long.